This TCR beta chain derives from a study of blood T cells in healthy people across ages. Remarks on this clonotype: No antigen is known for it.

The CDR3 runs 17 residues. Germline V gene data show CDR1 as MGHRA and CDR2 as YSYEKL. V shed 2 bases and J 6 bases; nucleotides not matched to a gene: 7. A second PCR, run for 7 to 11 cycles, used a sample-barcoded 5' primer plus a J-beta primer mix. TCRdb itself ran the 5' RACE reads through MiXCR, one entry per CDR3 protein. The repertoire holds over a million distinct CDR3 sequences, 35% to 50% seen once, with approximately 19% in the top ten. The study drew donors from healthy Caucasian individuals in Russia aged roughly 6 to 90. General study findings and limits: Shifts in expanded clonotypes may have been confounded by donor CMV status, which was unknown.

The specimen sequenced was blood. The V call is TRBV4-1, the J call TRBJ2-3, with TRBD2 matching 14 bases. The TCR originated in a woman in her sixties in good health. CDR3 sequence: CASSQPLGLAGADTQYF. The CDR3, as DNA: TGCGCCAGCAGCCAACCCCTGGGACTAGCGGGAGCGGATACGCAGTATTTT.